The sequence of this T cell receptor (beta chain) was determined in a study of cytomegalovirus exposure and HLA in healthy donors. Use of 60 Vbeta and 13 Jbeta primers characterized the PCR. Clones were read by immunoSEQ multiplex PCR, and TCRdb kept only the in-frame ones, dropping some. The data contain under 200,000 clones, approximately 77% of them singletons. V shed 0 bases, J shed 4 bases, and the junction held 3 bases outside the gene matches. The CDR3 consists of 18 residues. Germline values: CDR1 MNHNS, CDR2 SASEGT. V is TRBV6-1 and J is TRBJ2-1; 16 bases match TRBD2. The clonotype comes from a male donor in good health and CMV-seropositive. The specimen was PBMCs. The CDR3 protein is CASSEAGTSGGGYNEQFF. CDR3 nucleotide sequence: TGTGCCAGCAGTGAAGCCGGGACTAGCGGGGGGGGTTACAATGAGCAGTTCTTC.